The TCR beta chain described here comes from a study of shared clonotypes between healthy human individuals. Looking at the study overall: Donors were a couple of women and three men aged 18 to 49. Whole-study results and caveats: All-four-donor shared clonotypes had higher generation probabilities than non-shared clonotypes did.

The CD4+ fraction was divided into a CD45RA+ naive subset and a CD45RA-negative memory subset. CDR3 size: 19 residues. Germline assignment: CDR1 SGHAT and CDR2 FQNNGV. Losses at the gene ends were 2 bases for V and 0 bases for J; bases not matched to a gene: 12. TCRdb's table, derived via immunoSEQ multiplex PCR, lists solely in-frame clones and lacks some. The sample contains some 2,100,000 clones, under 97% of which appear only once. On this clone: The antigen remains undetermined.

Sample: naive CD4+ T cells sorted from blood. The subset here: CD45RA+ positively selected. The chain uses TRBV11-2 and TRBJ2-3; 9 bases agree with TRBD2. This TCR was sampled from a man aged 18 to 30 in good health. The CDR3 nucleotides are TGTGCCAGCAGCTTAAGGGGGCTAGCGGGGAGAACTAGCACAGATACGCAGTATTTT. Its translation: CASSLRGLAGRTSTDTQYF. Full variable domain (missing parts from reference TRBV11-2 and TRBJ2-3): EAGVAQSPRYKIIEKRQSVAFWCNPISGHATLYWYQQILGQGPKLLIQFQNNGVVDDSQLPKDRFSAERLKGVDSTLKIQPAKLEDSAVYLCASSLRGLAGRTSTDTQYFGPGTRLTVL.